One and the same sample provided the 8 T cell receptor beta chains below, sequenced in a study of blood T cell repertoires in COVID-19. Method: immunoSEQ multiplex PCR; TCRdb's copy keeps in-frame clones and lacks some. This repertoire shows approximately 210,000 clones, about 88% found once; its top ten account for roughly 1.7%. The sequencing sample was made of peripheral blood. The receptors come from a man in his 70s with acute or convalescent COVID-19.

V gene TRBV4-2 combines with J gene TRBJ2-3; TRBD2 aligns across 11 bases. Germline-derived CDR1 and CDR2 are LGHNA and YNFKEQ. The CDR3 has 13 residues. J was trimmed by 10 bases and V by 4 bases; bases with no gene match: 4. DNA of the CDR3: TGTGCCAGCAGCCCGACTAGCGGGAAGGCGCAGTATTTT. This sequence encodes CASSPTSGKAQYF.

The CDR3 DNA follows: TGTGCCAGCAGCCGAGGGACAGCGGGAGCTAACACCGGGGAGCTGTTTTTT. Translation gives CASSRGTAGANTGELFF. The V gene is TRBV3-1 (or the pseudogene TRBV3-2), the J gene TRBJ2-2; the D gene is possibly TRBD2 (8 bases). The germline CDR1 and CDR2 sequences are LGHDT and YNNKEL (reference sequence). The CDR3 loop spans 17 amino acids. Trimming took 4 bases from V and 2 from J, leaving 17 bases between them.

This chain joins TRBV28 and TRBJ2-6, with D possibly matching TRBD1 (6 bases). Germline CDR1 reads MDHEN; CDR2 reads SYDVKM. Between the trimmed V and J ends, which lost 5 bases and 1 base, there was a span of 12 bases. This CDR3 contains 16 residues. The CDR3 region has the DNA TGTGCCAGCAGTCCCAGACAGGTGTCTGGGGCCAACGTCCTGACTTTC. It codes for CASSPRQVSGANVLTF.

The V gene is TRBV19, the J gene TRBJ2-5, with D perhaps matching TRBD2 (5 bases). Germline V gives CDR1 LNHDA, CDR2 SQIVND (reference sequence). Trimming left V 7 bases short and J 2 bases short, with 11 bases between. This CDR3 has 13 residues. CDR3 loop: CASTMTGQETQYF. In DNA form, the CDR3 reads TGTGCCAGTACCATGACGGGGCAAGAGACCCAGTACTTC.

The chain carries TRBV11-2 and TRBJ2-7; possible D gene TRBD1, 6 bases. V gave up 5 bases and J gave up 5 bases, with 16 bases separating them. CDR3 size: 14 residues. Germline values: CDR1 SGHAT, CDR2 FQNNGV. The CDR3 protein is CASSRRQGIDEQYF. As DNA, the CDR3 is TGTGCCAGCAGCCGCCGTCAGGGGATCGACGAGCAGTACTTC. Variable domain in full (rest from reference TRBV11-2 and TRBJ2-7): EAGVAQSPRYKIIEKRQSVAFWCNPISGHATLYWYQQILGQGPKLLIQFQNNGVVDDSQLPKDRFSAERLKGVDSTLKIQPAKLEDSAVYLCASSRRQGIDEQYFGPGTRLTVT.

This rearrangement joins TRBV9 to TRBJ2-2; 7 nucleotides agree with TRBD2. The V and J ends lost 0 bases and 4 bases, in that order; junction bases with no gene match: 6. The germline CDR1 and CDR2 sequences are SGDLS and YYNGEE. CDR3 length: 16 residues. As DNA, the CDR3 is TGTGCCAGCAGCGTAGAGGGCGGGGGTATCACCGGGGAGCTGTTTTTT. Translating it yields CASSVEGGGITGELFF.

The J gene is TRBJ2-2, the V gene TRBV7-2, with D tentatively TRBD1 (5 bases). The V gene's germline CDR1 is SGHTA and CDR2 FQGNSA. The CDR3 runs 15 residues. The V and J ends lost 4 bases and 2 bases respectively, with 11 bases between them. The CDR3 loop is CASSWGRANTGELFF. CDR3 nucleotides: TGTGCCAGCAGCTGGGGCAGGGCTAACACCGGGGAGCTGTTTTTT.

The chain is built from TRBV20-1 and TRBJ2-7; 8 bases align to TRBD2. Germline V gives CDR1 DFQATT, CDR2 SNEGSKA (reference sequence). V was clipped by 3 bases and J by 7 bases; unmatched bases: 17. This CDR3 spans 16 amino acids. CDR3 residues: CSASSGSAAGVDEQYF. The CDR3 DNA reads TGCAGTGCTAGTTCCGGTTCCGCAGCGGGAGTGGATGAGCAGTACTTC.